This T cell receptor beta chain was observed in a study of blood T cell repertoires in COVID-19. Study context: Material from acute and convalescent COVID-19 was sourced from the United States, Italy and Spain. In each case, the material was cDNA or gDNA derived from T cells, B-cell-depleted T cells, or PBMCs.

Trimming left V 10 bases short and J 11 bases short, with 15 bases between. The CDR3 covers 11 residues. As handled by the study authors: Scientists estimated how many nucleated cells there were by amplifying reference gene primers. This table comes from immunoSEQ multiplex PCR, and its TCRdb copy is limited to in-frame clones, with some not included. The D gene and trimming were derived from the DNA, and the V and J assignments and clone size from that table. The sample consists of some 270,000 clones, approximately 89% of them appearing once. The TCR was taken from a woman aged 40 to 50 who had recovered from COVID-19. The sequenced sample was peripheral blood. The V call is TRBV12-3 or TRBV12-4, the J call TRBJ1-3; D not resolved. The CDR3 loop is CAIQWEGPIYF. CDR3 sequence (DNA): TGTGCCATTCAATGGGAGGGCCCCATATATTTT.